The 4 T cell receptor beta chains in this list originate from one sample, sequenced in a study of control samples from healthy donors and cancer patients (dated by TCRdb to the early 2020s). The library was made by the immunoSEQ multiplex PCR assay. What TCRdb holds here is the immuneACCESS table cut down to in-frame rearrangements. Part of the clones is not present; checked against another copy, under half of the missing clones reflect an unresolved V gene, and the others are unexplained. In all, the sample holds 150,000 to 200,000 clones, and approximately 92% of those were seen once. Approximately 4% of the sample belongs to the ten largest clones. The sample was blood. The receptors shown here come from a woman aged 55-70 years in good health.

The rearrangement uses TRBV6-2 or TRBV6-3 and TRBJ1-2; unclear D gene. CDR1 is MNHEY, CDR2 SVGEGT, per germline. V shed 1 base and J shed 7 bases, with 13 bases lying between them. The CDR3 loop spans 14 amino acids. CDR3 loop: CASSYYMGFGGYTF. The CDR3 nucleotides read TGTGCCAGCAGTTACTACATGGGATTCGGTGGCTACACCTTC.

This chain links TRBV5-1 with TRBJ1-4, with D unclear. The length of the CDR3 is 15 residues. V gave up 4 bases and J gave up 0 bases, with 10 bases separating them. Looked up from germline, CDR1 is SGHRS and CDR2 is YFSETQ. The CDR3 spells CASSTSTATNEKLFF. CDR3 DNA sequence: TGCGCCAGCAGCACTTCAACAGCAACTAATGAAAAACTGTTTTTT.

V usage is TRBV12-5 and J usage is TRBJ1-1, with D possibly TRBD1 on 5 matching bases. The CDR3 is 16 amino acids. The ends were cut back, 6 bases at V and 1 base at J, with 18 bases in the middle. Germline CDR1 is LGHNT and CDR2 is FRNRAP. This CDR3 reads CASGTSIGTENTEAFF. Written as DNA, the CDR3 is TGTGCTAGTGGCACTTCTATCGGGACGGAGAACACTGAAGCTTTCTTT.

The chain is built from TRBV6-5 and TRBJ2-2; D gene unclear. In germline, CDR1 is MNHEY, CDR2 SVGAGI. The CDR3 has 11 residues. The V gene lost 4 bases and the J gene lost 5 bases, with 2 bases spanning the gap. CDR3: CASSLTGELFF. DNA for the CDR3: TGTGCCAGCAGTTTGACCGGGGAGCTGTTTTTT.